A few counts support the clone carrying this T cell receptor beta chain. The CDR3 is made up of 11 amino acids. Trimming removed 2 bases from V and 5 bases from J, with 3 bases in between. CDR1 and CDR2 from the germline V gene are KGHSH and LQKENI. TCRdb keeps only in-frame clones here, not all; method: immunoSEQ multiplex PCR. The sample comprises 130,000 or so clones, roughly 89% of which are singletons, and about 6% rests with the top ten. This entry belongs to a study of T cell responses to AZD1222 COVID-19 vaccine. The receptor was isolated from an adult in good health. The sample consisted of peripheral blood, taken on day 0 of AZD1222 vaccination. The gene calls are TRBV18 and TRBJ2-5; D remains ambiguous. This CDR3 reads CASSPKETQYF. CDR3 in DNA: TGTGCCAGCTCACCAAAGGAGACCCAGTACTTC.